The clone carrying this TCR beta chain turned up a few times. Primers for the PCR totalled 60 Vbeta and 13 Jbeta. Clones were sequenced by immunoSEQ multiplex PCR, and TCRdb holds only the in-frame ones, with some missing. Found here are about 31,000 clones, 40% to 45% of them singletons; the top ten hold 2%. Trimming cost V 5 bases and J 2 bases; bases outside gene matches: 5. The CDR3 length is 14 residues. Germline-derived CDR1 and CDR2 are MNHEY and SMNVEV (reference sequence). The entry originates in a study of cytomegalovirus exposure and HLA in healthy donors. The chain has TRBV27 and TRBJ1-2, with TRBD1 matching over 7 bases. The origin of this receptor is a woman in her 50s in good health and CMV-seronegative. Sequencing was done on a sample of PBMCs. The CDR3 DNA follows: TGTGCCAGCAGTGCCGGGACAGCCAACTATGGCTACACCTTC. Translated: CASSAGTANYGYTF.